Below are 21 T cell receptor beta chains sequenced from a single sample in a study of a mutant IDH1 vaccine in newly diagnosed glioma. The sample's time point: week 11, during vaccination. Alongside topical imiquimod, each dose of vaccine comprised 300 ug of mutant IDH1 20-mer peptide. These receptors lack a known antigen. Generated by immunoSEQ multiplex PCR, the TCRdb table keeps only in-frame clones and is missing some. The data hold about 61,000 clones, with roughly 80% observed a single time. The input for sequencing was PBMCs, taken from a glioma patient whose treatment included an IDH1 peptide vaccine. The receptors originated from a man between 50 and 59 years old with glioma.

The V call is TRBV28, the J call TRBJ1-2, with TRBD1 identical over 8 bases. CDR1 is MDHEN, CDR2 SYDVKM, per germline. The CDR3 is 13 amino acids. Trimming cost V 9 bases and J 4 bases; bases outside gene matches: 7. The CDR3 DNA follows: TGTGCCAGGAGTGGACAGGGCACCTATGGCTACACCTTC. It is translated as CARSGQGTYGYTF.

V usage is TRBV11-3 and J usage is TRBJ1-1; D not certain. The CDR3 is made up of 14 amino acids. V was pared by 3 bases and J by 1 base, with 9 bases between. Germline assignment: CDR1 SGHNT and CDR2 YENEEA. The CDR3 region is CASSLRAPNTEAFF. For the CDR3, the DNA is TGTGCCAGCAGCTTGAGGGCTCCGAACACTGAAGCTTTCTTT.

This clone was observed once. V usage is TRBV10-3 and J usage is TRBJ2-3; no definite D call. CDR3 size: 13 residues. CDR1 and CDR2 (germline): ENHRY, SYGVKD. Trimming shortened V by 4 bases and J by 11 bases, and 16 bases separated the two germline ends. The CDR3 nucleotides read TGTGCCATCAGTGGATCGCTACTCCCTTTGCAGTATTTT. Translated: CAISGSLLPLQYF.

The CDR3 region is CASSSLRTSSYEQYF. In nucleotides, the CDR3 is TGTGCCAGCAGCTCCCTGCGCACGAGCTCCTACGAGCAGTACTTC. The rearrangement joins TRBV7-9 to TRBJ2-7; D gene ambiguous. V lost 4 bases and J lost 0, with 13 bases in between. Germline-derived CDR1 and CDR2 are SEHNR and FQNEAQ (reference sequence). This CDR3 region has 15 residues.

This chain connects TRBV7-2 to TRBJ1-1, with D unresolved. Trimming stripped 1 base from V and 4 bases from J, with 10 bases between. From germline, CDR1 is SGHTA and CDR2 FQGNSA. This CDR3 region has 14 residues. The CDR3: CASSLGEGTTEAFF. DNA for the CDR3: TGTGCCAGCAGCTTAGGAGAGGGTACCACTGAAGCTTTCTTT.

This clone showed up just once. This chain connects TRBV6-5 to TRBJ1-4; D unclear. The CDR3 covers 15 residues. Germline CDR1 reads MNHEY; CDR2 reads SVGAGI. V was cut by 6 bases and J by 7 bases, with 18 bases left in between. The CDR3 nucleotides read TGTGCCAGCAGCTCCCGACCTCTACGGGGTGAAAAACTGTTTTTT. Amino acid sequence: CASSSRPLRGEKLFF.

This chain connects TRBV5-1 to TRBJ1-1; no clear D. The CDR3 has 13 residues. Trimming left V 3 bases short and J 4 bases short, with 10 bases between. CDR1 SGHRS and CDR2 YFSETQ come from the germline V gene. This chain's CDR3 is CASSWEAGTEAFF. The CDR3 coding sequence is TGCGCCAGCAGCTGGGAGGCTGGCACTGAAGCTTTCTTT.

Details on this clone: One end of the junction fails to match germline, which may point to a read error. The chain uses TRBV7-7 and TRBJ2-5; tentatively, D is TRBD1 or TRBD2 (6 bases each). This CDR3 has 15 amino acids. In germline, CDR1 is SSHAT, CDR2 FNYEAQ (reference sequence). CDR3 bases: TGTGCTAGCAGCTTAGGGAGGACAGCCAAAGAGACCCAGTACTTC. Translating it yields CASSLGRTAKETQYF. The entire variable domain, with the rest obtained from reference TRBV7-7 and TRBJ2-5, is as follows: GAGVSQSPRYKVTKRGQDVTLRCDPISSHATLYWYQQALGQGPEFLTYFNYEAQPDKSGLPSDRFSAERPEGSISTLTIQRTEQRDSAMYRCASSLGRTAKETQYFGPGTRLLVL.

This clone was seen only once. The chain uses TRBV7-8 and TRBJ2-2; D gene unclear. Per the germline V gene, CDR1 is SGHVS and CDR2 is FQNEAQ. The CDR3 totals 14 residues. Between the trimmed V and J ends, which lost 5 bases and 1 base, there was a span of 8 bases. The CDR3 loop reads CASSLRGNTGELFF. The CDR3 region has the DNA TGTGCCAGCAGCCTCAGAGGGAACACCGGGGAGCTGTTTTTT.

This clone was seen more than once but under ten times. The genes are TRBV7-8 and TRBJ1-1; weak D call: TRBD1 (6 bases). Germline V gene sequence: CDR1 SGHVS, CDR2 FQNEAQ. With 5 bases removed from V and 3 bases from J, the gap between germline ends came to 13 bases. CDR3 length: 14 residues. Here the CDR3 DNA reads TGTGCCAGCAGCGCGTCGCAGGGGCACACTGAAGCTTTCTTT. This sequence encodes CASSASQGHTEAFF.

This rearrangement joins TRBV11-1 to TRBJ2-7, with a tentative D call TRBD1 (6 bases). The V end was cut by 5 bases, the J end by 4 bases, with 9 bases between. The CDR3 contains 12 residues. CDR1 is SGHAT, CDR2 FQDESV, per germline (reference sequence). This CDR3 reads CASSLDRYEQYF. CDR3 in DNA: TGTGCCAGCAGCCTCGACAGGTACGAGCAGTACTTC.

This clone was seen only a few times. The CDR3 DNA follows: TGTGCCAGCAGTGAAGGGACGGGGGGTTTCACTGAAGCTTTCTTT. Translation gives CASSEGTGGFTEAFF. This chain links TRBV2 with TRBJ1-1; a possible D gene is TRBD1 (5 bases). V lost 1 base to trimming and J lost 4 bases, with 13 bases between them. The CDR3 sequence is 15 residues long. Germline-derived CDR1 and CDR2 are SNHLY and FYNNEI. The whole variable domain, filled in from reference TRBV2 and TRBJ1-1, reads EPEVTQTPSHQVTQMGQEVILRCVPISNHLYFYWYRQILGQKVEFLVSFYNNEISEKSEIFDDQFSVERPDGSNFTLKIRSTKLEDSAMYFCASSEGTGGFTEAFFGQGTRLTVV.

This clone was observed a few times. V and J are TRBV19 and TRBJ2-7; the D gene is possibly TRBD2 (5 bases). The germline V gene has CDR1 LNHDA and CDR2 SQIVND (reference sequence). V was cut by 6 bases and J by 1 base, with 16 bases left in between. The CDR3 covers 15 residues. The CDR3 spells CASSPEEVPSYEQYF. In DNA form, the CDR3 reads TGTGCCAGTAGCCCCGAGGAGGTACCTTCCTACGAGCAGTACTTC. Full variable domain (outside the CDR3, taken from reference TRBV19 and TRBJ2-7): DGGITQSPKYLFRKEGQNVTLSCEQNLNHDAMYWYRQDPGQGLRLIYYSQIVNDFQKGDIAEGYSVSREKKESFPLTVTSAQKNPTAFYLCASSPEEVPSYEQYFGPGTRLTVT.

V gene TRBV7-8 combines with J gene TRBJ1-2, with a possible D match to TRBD1 (5 bases). The CDR3 consists of 12 residues. Per germline, CDR1 SGHVS and CDR2 FQNEAQ. Deletions cut 1 base from V and 7 bases from J, with 7 bases between. The CDR3 spells CASSLGDGGYTF. CDR3 bases: TGTGCCAGCAGCTTAGGGGACGGTGGCTACACCTTC.

The chain links TRBV6-5 to TRBJ1-4, with D perhaps matching TRBD1 (5 bases). V dropped 5 bases and J dropped 7 bases, with 14 bases sitting between them. The CDR3 is made up of 14 amino acids. Germline V CDR1 and CDR2: MNHEY, SVGAGI. The CDR3 DNA reads as TGTGCCAGCAGTCGGGACGTCAGAGGTGAAAAACTGTTTTTT. Residues: CASSRDVRGEKLFF.

The genes are TRBV18 and TRBJ1-1, with a possible D match to TRBD1 (6 bases). Looked up from germline, CDR1 is KGHSH and CDR2 is LQKENI. CDR3 length: 13 amino acids. V was cut by 4 bases and J by 6 bases, with 12 bases left in between. The CDR3 spells CASSLGGTPEAFF. In DNA form, the CDR3 reads TGTGCCAGCTCACTCGGGGGGACACCTGAAGCTTTCTTT. The full variable domain, its missing parts supplied by reference TRBV18 and TRBJ1-1, is NAGVMQNPRHLVRRRGQEARLRCSPMKGHSHVYWYRQLPEEGLKFMVYLQKENIIDESGMPKERFSAEFPKEGPSILRIQQVVRGDSAAYFCASSLGGTPEAFFGQGTRLTVV.

The chain has TRBV21-1 and TRBJ2-1; the table's D gene call, TRBD2, was not cross checked with the DNA. TRBV21-1 is a documented pseudogene. This CDR3 has 16 residues. CDR3 sequence (DNA): TGTGCCAGCAGCGCCAATTGGGACTTCCCCTACAATGAGCAGTTCTTC. This translates into CASSANWDFPYNEQFF.

V is TRBV5-5 and J is TRBJ2-7; no clear D gene. CDR1 and CDR2 from the germline V gene are SGHKS and YYEKEE (reference sequence). Between the trimmed V and J ends, which lost 0 bases and 6 bases, there was a span of 4 bases. The CDR3 runs to 11 residues. CDR3 amino acids: CASSLGREQYF. DNA for the CDR3: TGTGCCAGCAGCTTGGGACGCGAGCAGTACTTC. The full variable domain, its missing parts supplied by reference TRBV5-5 and TRBJ2-7, is DAGVTQSPTHLIKTRGQQVTLRCSPISGHKSVSWYQQVLGQGPQFIFQYYEKEERGRGNFPDRFSARQFPNYSSELNVNALLLGDSALYLCASSLGREQYFGPGTRLTVT.

The chain combines TRBV5-1 with TRBJ2-5; 8 nucleotides line up with TRBD1. The germline gives CDR1 SGHRS, CDR2 YFSETQ. The trim removed 7 bases at V and 7 bases at J, leaving 12 bases unmatched. The CDR3 extends over 14 amino acids. CDR3 loop: CASGSTGEGPTQYF. The CDR3, as DNA: TGCGCCAGCGGATCGACAGGGGAAGGGCCGACCCAGTACTTC.

The chain couples TRBV5-1 to TRBJ2-2; 10 nucleotides line up with TRBD1. CDR1 and CDR2 (germline): SGHRS, YFSETQ. The CDR3 runs to 15 residues. Trimming cost V 5 bases and J 4 bases; bases outside gene matches: 5. CDR3 amino acids: CASSVTGGLTGELFF. CDR3 coding DNA: TGCGCCAGCAGTGTGACAGGGGGCCTCACCGGGGAGCTGTTTTTT.

The chain employs TRBV30 and TRBJ1-6; no clear D. CDR3 length: 15 amino acids. V was pared by 0 bases and J by 0 bases, with 6 bases between. Germline assignment: CDR1 GTSNPN and CDR2 SVGIG (reference sequence). CDR3 in DNA: TGTGCCTGGAGTGTACTGGGCTCCTATAATTCACCCCTCCACTTT. This codes for CAWSVLGSYNSPLHF.